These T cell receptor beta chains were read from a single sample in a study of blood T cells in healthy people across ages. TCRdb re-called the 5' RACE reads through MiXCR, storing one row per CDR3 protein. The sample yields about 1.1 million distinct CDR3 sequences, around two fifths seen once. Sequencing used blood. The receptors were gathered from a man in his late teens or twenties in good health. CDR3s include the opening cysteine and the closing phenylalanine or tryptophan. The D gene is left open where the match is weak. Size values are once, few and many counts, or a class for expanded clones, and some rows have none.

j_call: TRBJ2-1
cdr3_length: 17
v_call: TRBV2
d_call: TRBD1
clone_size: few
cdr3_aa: CASALGLGTGEGNEQFF
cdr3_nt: TGTGCCAGCGCCCTAGGGCTCGGGACAGGGGAAGGCAATGAGCAGTTCTTC

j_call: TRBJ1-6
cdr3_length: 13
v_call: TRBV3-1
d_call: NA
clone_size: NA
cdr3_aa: CASSQVEDSPLHF
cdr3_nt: TGTGCCAGCAGCCAAGTTGAGGATTCACCCCTCCACTTT

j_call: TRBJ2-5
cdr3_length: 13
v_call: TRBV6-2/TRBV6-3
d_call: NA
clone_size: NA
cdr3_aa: CASSRNLGETQYF
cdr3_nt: TGTGCCAGCAGCCGGAACCTGGGAGAGACCCAGTACTTC

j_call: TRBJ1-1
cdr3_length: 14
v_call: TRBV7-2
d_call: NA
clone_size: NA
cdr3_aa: CASSAGQGIGEAFF
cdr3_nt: TGTGCCAGCAGCGCCGGGCAGGGAATTGGTGAAGCTTTCTTT

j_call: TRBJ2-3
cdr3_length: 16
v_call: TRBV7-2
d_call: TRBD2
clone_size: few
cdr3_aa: CASSLSGASGSDTQYF
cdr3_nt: TGTGCCAGCAGCTTATCCGGAGCTAGCGGCTCCGATACGCAGTATTTT

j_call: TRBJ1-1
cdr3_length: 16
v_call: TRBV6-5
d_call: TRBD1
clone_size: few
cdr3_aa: CASSYRTGSVNTEAFF
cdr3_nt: TGTGCCAGCAGTTACCGGACAGGGTCGGTGAACACTGAAGCTTTCTTT

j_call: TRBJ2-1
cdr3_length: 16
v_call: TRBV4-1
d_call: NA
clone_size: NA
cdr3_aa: CASSQELDVWYNEQFF
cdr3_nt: TGCGCCAGCAGCCAAGAACTAGACGTGTGGTACAATGAGCAGTTCTTC

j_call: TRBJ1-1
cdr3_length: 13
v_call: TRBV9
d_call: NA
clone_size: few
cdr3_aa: CASSEGGGTEAFF
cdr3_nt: TGTGCCAGCAGTGAAGGGGGGGGCACTGAAGCTTTCTTT

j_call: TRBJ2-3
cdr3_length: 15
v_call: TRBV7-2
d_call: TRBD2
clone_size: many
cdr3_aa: CASSSVAGSTDTQYF
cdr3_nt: TGTGCCAGCAGTTCCGTAGCGGGGTCGACAGATACGCAGTATTTT

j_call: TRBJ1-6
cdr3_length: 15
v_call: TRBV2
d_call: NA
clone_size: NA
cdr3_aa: CAGSEAFTGSSPLHF
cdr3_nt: TGTGCCGGCAGTGAAGCGTTTACAGGGTCATCTCCCCTCCACTTT

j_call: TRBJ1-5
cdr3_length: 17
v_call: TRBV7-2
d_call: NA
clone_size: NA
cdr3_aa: CTSSLVLAGPNGQPQHF
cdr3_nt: TGTACCAGCAGCTTAGTTCTGGCCGGGCCCAACGGTCAGCCCCAGCATTTT

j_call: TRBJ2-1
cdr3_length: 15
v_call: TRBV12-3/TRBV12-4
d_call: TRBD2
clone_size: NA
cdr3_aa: CASSPTSGGWNEQFF
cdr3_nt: TGTGCCAGCAGCCCAACTAGCGGGGGGTGGAATGAGCAGTTCTTC

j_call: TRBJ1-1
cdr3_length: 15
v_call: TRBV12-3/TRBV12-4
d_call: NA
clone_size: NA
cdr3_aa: CASTPSGHKNTEAFF
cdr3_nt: TGTGCCAGCACTCCTAGTGGACATAAGAACACTGAAGCTTTCTTT

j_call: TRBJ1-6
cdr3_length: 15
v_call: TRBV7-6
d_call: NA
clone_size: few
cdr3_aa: CASSRSASYNSPLHF
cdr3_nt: TGTGCCAGCAGCCGTTCGGCGTCCTATAATTCACCCCTCCACTTT

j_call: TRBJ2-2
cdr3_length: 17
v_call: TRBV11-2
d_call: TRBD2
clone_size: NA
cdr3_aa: CASSLEAGGLRTGELFF
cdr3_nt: TGTGCCAGCAGCTTAGAAGCGGGGGGGCTGCGGACCGGGGAGCTGTTTTTT

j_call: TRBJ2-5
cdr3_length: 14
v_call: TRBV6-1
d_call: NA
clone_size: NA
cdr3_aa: CASSEARSGETQYF
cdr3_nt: TGTGCCAGCAGTGAAGCGAGGTCAGGCGAGACCCAGTACTTC

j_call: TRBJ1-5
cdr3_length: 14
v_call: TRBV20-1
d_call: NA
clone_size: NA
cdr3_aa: CSAVRDRGRQPQHF
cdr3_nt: TGCAGTGCTGTAAGAGATAGGGGCCGCCAGCCCCAGCATTTT

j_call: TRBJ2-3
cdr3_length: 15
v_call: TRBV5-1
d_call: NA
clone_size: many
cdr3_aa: CASQSQGFSTDTQYF
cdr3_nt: TGCGCCAGCCAATCCCAGGGATTTAGCACAGATACGCAGTATTTT

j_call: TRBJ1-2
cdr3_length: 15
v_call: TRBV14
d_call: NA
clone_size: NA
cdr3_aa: CASSQVDDNLGGYTF
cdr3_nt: TGTGCCAGCAGCCAAGTCGACGACAATCTGGGAGGCTACACCTTC

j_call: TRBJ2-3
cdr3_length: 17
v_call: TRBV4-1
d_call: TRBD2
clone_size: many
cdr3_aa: CASSQVPGLASTDTQYF
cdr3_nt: TGCGCCAGCAGCCAAGTCCCGGGACTAGCCAGCACAGATACGCAGTATTTT

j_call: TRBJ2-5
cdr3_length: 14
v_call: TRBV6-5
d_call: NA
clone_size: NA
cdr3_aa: CASSYGGFQETQYF
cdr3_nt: TGTGCCAGCAGTTACGGGGGGTTCCAAGAGACCCAGTACTTC

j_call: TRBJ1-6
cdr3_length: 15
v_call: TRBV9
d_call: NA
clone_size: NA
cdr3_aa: CASSVGSETNSPLHF
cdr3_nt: TGTGCCAGCAGCGTTGGTTCAGAAACCAATTCACCCCTCCACTTT

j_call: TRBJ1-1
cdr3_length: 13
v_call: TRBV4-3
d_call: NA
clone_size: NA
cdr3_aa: CASSHPGRLEAFF
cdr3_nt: TGCGCCAGCAGCCACCCCGGCAGGCTTGAAGCTTTCTTT

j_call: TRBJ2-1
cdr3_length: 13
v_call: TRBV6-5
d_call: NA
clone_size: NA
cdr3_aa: CASRQRNPDEQFF
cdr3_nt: TGTGCCAGCAGACAAAGGAATCCCGATGAGCAGTTCTTC

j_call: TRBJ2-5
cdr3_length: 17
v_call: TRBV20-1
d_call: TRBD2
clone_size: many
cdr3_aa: CSARASHRTSTGETQYF
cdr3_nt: TGCAGTGCTAGAGCGTCTCACCGGACTAGTACCGGAGAGACCCAGTACTTC

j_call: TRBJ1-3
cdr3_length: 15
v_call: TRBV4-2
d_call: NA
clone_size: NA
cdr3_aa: CASSQEEGSGNTIYF
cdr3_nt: TGTGCCAGCAGCCAAGAGGAGGGGTCTGGAAACACCATATATTTT

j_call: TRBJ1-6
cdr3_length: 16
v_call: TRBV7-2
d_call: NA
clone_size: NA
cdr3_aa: CASSLVQGSFNSPLHF
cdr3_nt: TGTGCCAGCAGCTTAGTTCAGGGCAGTTTCAATTCACCCCTCCACTTT

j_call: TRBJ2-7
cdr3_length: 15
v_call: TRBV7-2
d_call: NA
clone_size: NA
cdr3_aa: CASSLGGTISYEQYF
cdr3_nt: TGTGCCAGCAGCTTAGGGGGGACAATCAGCTACGAGCAGTACTTC

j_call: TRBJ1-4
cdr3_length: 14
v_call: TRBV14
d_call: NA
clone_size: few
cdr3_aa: CASSFGRRLEKLFF
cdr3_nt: TGTGCCAGCAGCTTTGGGCGACGCCTTGAAAAACTGTTTTTT

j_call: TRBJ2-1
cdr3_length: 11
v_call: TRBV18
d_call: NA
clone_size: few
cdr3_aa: CASSKTPEQFF
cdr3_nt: TGTGCCAGCTCGAAGACACCAGAGCAGTTCTTC

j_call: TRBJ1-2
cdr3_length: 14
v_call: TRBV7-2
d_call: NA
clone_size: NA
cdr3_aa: CASSLARVAYGYTF
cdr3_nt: TGTGCCAGCAGCTTAGCGCGGGTAGCCTATGGCTACACCTTC

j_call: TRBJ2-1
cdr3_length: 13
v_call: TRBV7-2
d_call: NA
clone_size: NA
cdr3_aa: CASSPRQVSEQFF
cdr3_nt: TGTGCCAGCAGCCCCCGACAGGTGAGTGAGCAGTTCTTC

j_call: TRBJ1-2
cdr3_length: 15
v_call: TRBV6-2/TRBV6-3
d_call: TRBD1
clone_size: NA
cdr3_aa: CAGTTDGTGVYGYTF
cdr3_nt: TGTGCCGGCACCACGGATGGGACAGGGGTTTATGGCTACACCTTC